Given below is one T cell receptor beta chain in context. This record belongs to a study of cytomegalovirus exposure and HLA in healthy donors. Use of 60 Vbeta and 13 Jbeta primers characterized the PCR. Sequencing used immunoSEQ multiplex PCR; TCRdb keeps in-frame clones, though not all of them. The sample lists some 200,000 clones; approximately 82% were seen once. Per the germline V gene, CDR1 is MNHEY and CDR2 is SMNVEV (reference sequence). The CDR3 has 16 amino acids. The trim removed 4 bases at V and 5 bases at J, leaving 10 bases unmatched. The V call is TRBV27, the J call TRBJ2-5, with 10 bases fitting TRBD2. The sample consisted of PBMCs. This TCR was sampled from a man in his late teens or twenties in good health and CMV-seronegative. CDR3 sequence: CASSSTSGARWETQYF. Written as DNA, the CDR3 is TGTGCCAGCAGTTCAACTAGCGGGGCGCGTTGGGAGACCCAGTACTTC.